Listed below are T cell receptor beta chains from one sample, sequenced in a study of Graves' ophthalmopathy and Graves' hyperthyroidism. TCRdb re-analysed the multiplex PCR reads in MiXCR, keeping a single row per CDR3 protein. The data show fewer than 650,000 distinct CDR3 sequences, with 22% seen just once and roughly 6.9% held by the top ten. Sequencing was performed on peripheral blood. The receptors come from a woman between 18 and 29 years old with stable Graves' hyperthyroidism. Some clones in this sample may be carry-over from other donors' samples. The CDR3 runs from the conserved cysteine through the conserved F or W. The D gene is left open where the match is weak. Only some rows state a clone size, as once, few, many or a class for expanded clones.

few	TRBD1	TRBV6-2/TRBV6-3	TRBJ1-5	CASSPSRDREGGNQPQHF	TGTGCCAGCAGTCCGTCCCGGGACAGGGAAGGAGGCAATCAGCCCCAGCATTTT
many	TRBD1	TRBV12-3/TRBV12-4	TRBJ2-5	CASSLGQGRVQETQYF	TGTGCCAGCAGTTTAGGACAGGGGCGAGTTCAAGAGACCCAGTACTTC
many	.	TRBV30	TRBJ2-2	CAWKAGVNTGELFF	TGTGCTTGGAAAGCGGGCGTAAACACCGGGGAGCTGTTTTTT
.	.	TRBV12-3/TRBV12-4	TRBJ2-5	CASSFGLWETQYF	TGTGCCAGCAGTTTCGGTCTTTGGGAGACCCAGTACTTC
many	.	TRBV18	TRBJ1-5	CASSPMGSDYQPQHF	TGTGCCAGCTCACCAATGGGGTCAGACTATCAGCCCCAGCATTTT
many	.	TRBV12-3/TRBV12-4	TRBJ1-2	CASSLAGRYGYTF	TGTGCCAGCAGTTTGGCAGGGAGGTATGGCTACACCTTC
.	.	TRBV2	TRBJ2-2	CASNDRRAGELFF	TGTGCCAGTAACGACAGGAGGGCCGGGGAGCTGTTTTTT
few	.	TRBV4-3	TRBJ1-2	CASSRDRIAGDYGYTF	TGCGCCAGCAGCCGCGACAGGATAGCGGGTGACTATGGCTACACCTTC
.	TRBD2	TRBV5-4	TRBJ2-7	CASSFRTSGNYEQYF	TGTGCCAGCAGCTTCCGGACTAGCGGGAACTACGAGCAGTACTTC
.	.	TRBV6-1	TRBJ1-3	CASSLNPAADGNTIYF	TGTGCCAGCAGCTTGAACCCCGCAGCCGATGGAAACACCATATATTTT
many	TRBD1	TRBV6-1	TRBJ2-7	CASNLDRANPYEQYF	TGTGCCAGCAATCTAGACAGGGCGAACCCCTACGAGCAGTACTTC
many	.	TRBV6-1	TRBJ1-2	CASSRDMLFSYTF	TGTGCCAGCAGTCGGGACATGCTCTTCAGCTACACCTTC
.	.	TRBV11-2	TRBJ1-2	CASSLDRVNTF	TGTGCCAGCAGCTTAGATCGAGTCAACACCTTC
many	TRBD1	TRBV6-5	TRBJ1-5	CASSLPQGARQPQHF	TGTGCCAGCAGTTTGCCACAGGGGGCACGGCAGCCCCAGCATTTT
many	.	TRBV7-9	TRBJ1-6	CASSFPQSPLHF	TGTGCCAGCAGCTTTCCGCAATCACCCCTCCACTTT
many	.	TRBV20-1	TRBJ2-5	CSTRGFGGGTQETQYF	TGCAGTACTAGGGGGTTTGGCGGGGGAACTCAAGAGACCCAGTACTTC
few	.	TRBV6-1	TRBJ2-1	CASSPNRAHNEQFF	TGTGCCAGCAGCCCGAACAGGGCTCACAATGAGCAGTTCTTC
many	TRBD1	TRBV10-1	TRBJ1-3	CASSPGRTGNTIYF	TGCGCCAGCAGTCCAGGACGGACAGGAAACACCATATACTTT
many	TRBD2	TRBV6-1	TRBJ2-7	CASSGGSSGYRYEQYF	TGTGCCAGCAGTGGTGGGTCTAGCGGGTACCGCTACGAGCAGTACTTC
many	.	TRBV29-1	TRBJ1-5	CSVGGSGQPQHF	TGCAGCGTTGGGGGGAGCGGTCAGCCCCAGCATTTT
few	.	TRBV2	TRBJ1-3	CASSTMGVSSGNTIYF	TGTGCCAGCAGCACTATGGGCGTAAGCTCTGGAAACACCATATATTTT
many	.	TRBV2	TRBJ2-5	CASSEPRAAQYF	TGTGCCAGCAGTGAACCCCGGGCGGCCCAGTACTTC
.	.	TRBV18	TRBJ2-4	CASSPPIRVLAKNIQYF	TGTGCCAGCTCACCACCGATAAGGGTCCTCGCCAAAAACATTCAGTACTTC
.	.	TRBV6-4	TRBJ2-7	CASSYIRDTYEQYF	TGTGCCAGCAGTTATATCCGGGACACCTACGAGCAGTACTTC
many	TRBD2	TRBV27	TRBJ2-7	CASSVIGGYHEQYF	TGTGCCAGCAGCGTCATCGGGGGGTACCACGAGCAGTACTTC
.	.	TRBV19	TRBJ2-2	CASSIGQVLNTGELLF	TGTGCCAGTAGTATAGGTCAGGTCTTGAACACCGGGGAGCTGTTGTTT
.	TRBD1	TRBV7-9	TRBJ2-2	CACKQGAGTGELFF	TGTGCCTGTAAACAGGGGGCAGGCACCGGGGAGCTGTTTTTT
many	.	TRBV20-1	TRBJ1-1	CSARPTENTEAFF	TGCAGTGCTAGGCCGACAGAGAACACTGAAGCTTTCTTT
many	TRBD1	TRBV6-5	TRBJ1-1	CASSSPGTGGTEAFF	TGTGCCAGCAGTTCGCCAGGGACAGGGGGGACTGAAGCTTTCTTT
many	.	TRBV27	TRBJ1-1	CASSPWWNTEAFF	TGTGCCAGCAGTCCCTGGTGGAACACTGAAGCTTTCTTT
few	.	TRBV28	TRBJ2-3	CASSNDADTQYF	TGTGCCAGCAGCAATGATGCAGATACGCAGTATTTT